Below are 4 T cell receptor beta chains sequenced from a single sample in a study of radiotherapy plus CTLA-4 blockade in lung cancer. Using immunoSEQ multiplex PCR, the repertoire was profiled, and TCRdb retains in-frame clones only, with some absent. The sample shows tens of thousands of clones, 72% of them seen only once. Sequences were derived from peripheral blood, sampled from a patient treated with radiotherapy plus ipilimumab. These receptors came from a human donor with non-small cell lung cancer that progressed on radiotherapy plus ipilimumab.

The chain employs TRBV4-1 and TRBJ2-5; D uncertain. V was shortened by 1 base and J by 1 base, with 13 bases between the two germline ends. Germline V gene sequence: CDR1 MGHRA, CDR2 YSYEKL. The CDR3 consists of 16 residues. The CDR3 nucleotides read TGCGCCAGCAGCCAAGTCGGTAGGACCGGCCAAGAGACCCAGTACTTC. This translates into CASSQVGRTGQETQYF.

This clone was counted once. This chain uses TRBV27 with TRBJ2-7; a possible D gene is TRBD1 (6 bases). The CDR3 is made up of 14 amino acids. V was clipped by 2 bases and J by 7 bases, with 15 bases between them. Germline V gene data show CDR1 as MNHEY and CDR2 as SMNVEV (reference sequence). The DNA for the CDR3 is TGTGCCAGCAGTTTAGACGTAGGGACACCTGAGCAGTACTTC. Translating gives CASSLDVGTPEQYF.

This chain connects TRBV5-1 to TRBJ2-3; 10 bases agree with TRBD2. CDR3 length: 15 amino acids. Germline assignment: CDR1 SGHRS and CDR2 YFSETQ. V lost 4 bases to trimming and J lost 4 bases; unmatched junction nucleotides: 6. CDR3 DNA sequence: TGCGCCAGCAGCCCCGAACTAGCGGGGCCAGATACGCAGTATTTT. Translation gives CASSPELAGPDTQYF.

This chain uses TRBV7-8 with TRBJ2-3; weak D call: TRBD2 (5 bases). Germline-derived CDR1 and CDR2 are SGHVS and FQNEAQ. The V and J ends lost 2 bases and 2 bases respectively, with 14 bases between them. The length of the CDR3 is 16 residues. The CDR3 bases are TGTGCCAGCAGCTTATTTGGGAGCCGGGACACAGATACGCAGTATTTT. As protein: CASSLFGSRDTDTQYF. Filled out from reference TRBV7-8 and TRBJ2-3, the complete variable domain reads GAGVSQSPRYKVAKRGQDVALRCDPISGHVSLFWYQQALGQGPEFLTYFQNEAQLDKSGLPSDRFFAERPEGSVSTLKIQRTQQEDSAVYLCASSLFGSRDTDTQYFGPGTRLTVL.